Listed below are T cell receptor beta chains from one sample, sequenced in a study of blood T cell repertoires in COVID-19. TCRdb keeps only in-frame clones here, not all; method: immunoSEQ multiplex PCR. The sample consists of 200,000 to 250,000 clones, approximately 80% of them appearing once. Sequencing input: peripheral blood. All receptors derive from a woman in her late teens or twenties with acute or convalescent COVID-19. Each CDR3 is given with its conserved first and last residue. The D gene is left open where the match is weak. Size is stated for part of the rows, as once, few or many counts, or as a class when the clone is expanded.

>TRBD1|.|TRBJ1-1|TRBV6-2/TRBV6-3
CASSFTGGSGAFF
TGTGCCAGCAGTTTCACAGGGGGCAGTGGAGCTTTCTTT
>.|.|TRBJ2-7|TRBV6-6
CASSPPYRAYEQYF
TGTGCCAGCAGTCCGCCCTACAGGGCCTACGAGCAGTACTTC
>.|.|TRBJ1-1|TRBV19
CASSIGGFMNTEAFF
TGTGCCAGTAGTATTGGAGGGTTCATGAACACTGAAGCTTTCTTT
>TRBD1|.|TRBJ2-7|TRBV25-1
CASSASGGQGVWVQYF
TGTGCCAGCAGTGCCAGTGGTGGACAGGGGGTGTGGGTGCAGTACTTC
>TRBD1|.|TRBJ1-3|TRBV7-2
CASSGGQGGGNTIYF
TGTGCCAGCAGCGGAGGACAGGGAGGAGGAAACACCATATATTTT
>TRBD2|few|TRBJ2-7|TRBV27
CASSPLPGGAESYEQYF
TGTGCCAGCAGTCCCCTCCCGGGAGGGGCGGAATCCTACGAGCAGTACTTC
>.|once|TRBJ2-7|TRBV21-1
CASSKALSGRTYEQYF
TGTGCCAGCAGCAAAGCGCTATCTGGTAGAACCTACGAGCAGTACTTC
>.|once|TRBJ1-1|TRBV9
CASSVATGWNTEAFF
TGTGCCAGCAGCGTAGCTACAGGGTGGAACACTGAAGCTTTCTTT
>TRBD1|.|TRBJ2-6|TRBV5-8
CASSHRDRDFSGANVLTF
TGTGCCAGCAGCCACCGGGACAGGGACTTCTCTGGGGCCAACGTCCTGACTTTC
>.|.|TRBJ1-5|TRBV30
CAWSGQEYQPQHF
TGTGCCTGGAGTGGACAGGAATATCAGCCCCAGCATTTT
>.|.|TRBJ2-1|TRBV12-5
CASGGWTNNEQFF
TGTGCTAGTGGTGGGTGGACAAACAATGAGCAGTTCTTC
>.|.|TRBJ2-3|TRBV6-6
CASRDPHERSTDTQYF
TGTGCCAGCAGGGACCCTCATGAGCGGAGCACAGATACGCAGTATTTT
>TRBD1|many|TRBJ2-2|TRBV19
CASRETGGSTGELFF
TGTGCCAGCAGGGAAACAGGGGGTAGCACCGGGGAGCTGTTTTTT
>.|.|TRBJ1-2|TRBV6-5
CASSYSREAGGYTF
TGTGCCAGCAGTTACTCGAGGGAGGCCGGTGGCTACACCTTC
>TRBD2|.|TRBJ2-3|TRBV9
CASSVWASGRQTDTQYF
TGTGCCAGCAGCGTATGGGCTAGCGGGAGGCAAACAGATACGCAGTATTTT
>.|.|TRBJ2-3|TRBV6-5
CASSFSEGTDTQYF
TGTGCCAGCAGTTTTTCAGAGGGAACAGATACGCAGTATTTT
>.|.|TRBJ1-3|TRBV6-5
CASSYDSNSGNTIYF
TGTGCCAGCAGTTACGACAGCAACTCTGGAAACACCATATATTTT
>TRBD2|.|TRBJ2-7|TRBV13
CASSLWTSGGYSYEQYF
TGTGCCAGCAGCTTGTGGACTAGCGGGGGGTACTCCTACGAGCAGTACTTC
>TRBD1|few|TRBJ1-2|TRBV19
CASSPTGGVFTDYGYTF
TGTGCCAGTAGCCCAACAGGGGGCGTTTTCACGGACTATGGCTACACCTTC
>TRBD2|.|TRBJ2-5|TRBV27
CASTLKGLAGGLETQYF
TGTGCCAGCACTCTAAAGGGACTAGCGGGAGGGTTGGAGACCCAGTACTTC